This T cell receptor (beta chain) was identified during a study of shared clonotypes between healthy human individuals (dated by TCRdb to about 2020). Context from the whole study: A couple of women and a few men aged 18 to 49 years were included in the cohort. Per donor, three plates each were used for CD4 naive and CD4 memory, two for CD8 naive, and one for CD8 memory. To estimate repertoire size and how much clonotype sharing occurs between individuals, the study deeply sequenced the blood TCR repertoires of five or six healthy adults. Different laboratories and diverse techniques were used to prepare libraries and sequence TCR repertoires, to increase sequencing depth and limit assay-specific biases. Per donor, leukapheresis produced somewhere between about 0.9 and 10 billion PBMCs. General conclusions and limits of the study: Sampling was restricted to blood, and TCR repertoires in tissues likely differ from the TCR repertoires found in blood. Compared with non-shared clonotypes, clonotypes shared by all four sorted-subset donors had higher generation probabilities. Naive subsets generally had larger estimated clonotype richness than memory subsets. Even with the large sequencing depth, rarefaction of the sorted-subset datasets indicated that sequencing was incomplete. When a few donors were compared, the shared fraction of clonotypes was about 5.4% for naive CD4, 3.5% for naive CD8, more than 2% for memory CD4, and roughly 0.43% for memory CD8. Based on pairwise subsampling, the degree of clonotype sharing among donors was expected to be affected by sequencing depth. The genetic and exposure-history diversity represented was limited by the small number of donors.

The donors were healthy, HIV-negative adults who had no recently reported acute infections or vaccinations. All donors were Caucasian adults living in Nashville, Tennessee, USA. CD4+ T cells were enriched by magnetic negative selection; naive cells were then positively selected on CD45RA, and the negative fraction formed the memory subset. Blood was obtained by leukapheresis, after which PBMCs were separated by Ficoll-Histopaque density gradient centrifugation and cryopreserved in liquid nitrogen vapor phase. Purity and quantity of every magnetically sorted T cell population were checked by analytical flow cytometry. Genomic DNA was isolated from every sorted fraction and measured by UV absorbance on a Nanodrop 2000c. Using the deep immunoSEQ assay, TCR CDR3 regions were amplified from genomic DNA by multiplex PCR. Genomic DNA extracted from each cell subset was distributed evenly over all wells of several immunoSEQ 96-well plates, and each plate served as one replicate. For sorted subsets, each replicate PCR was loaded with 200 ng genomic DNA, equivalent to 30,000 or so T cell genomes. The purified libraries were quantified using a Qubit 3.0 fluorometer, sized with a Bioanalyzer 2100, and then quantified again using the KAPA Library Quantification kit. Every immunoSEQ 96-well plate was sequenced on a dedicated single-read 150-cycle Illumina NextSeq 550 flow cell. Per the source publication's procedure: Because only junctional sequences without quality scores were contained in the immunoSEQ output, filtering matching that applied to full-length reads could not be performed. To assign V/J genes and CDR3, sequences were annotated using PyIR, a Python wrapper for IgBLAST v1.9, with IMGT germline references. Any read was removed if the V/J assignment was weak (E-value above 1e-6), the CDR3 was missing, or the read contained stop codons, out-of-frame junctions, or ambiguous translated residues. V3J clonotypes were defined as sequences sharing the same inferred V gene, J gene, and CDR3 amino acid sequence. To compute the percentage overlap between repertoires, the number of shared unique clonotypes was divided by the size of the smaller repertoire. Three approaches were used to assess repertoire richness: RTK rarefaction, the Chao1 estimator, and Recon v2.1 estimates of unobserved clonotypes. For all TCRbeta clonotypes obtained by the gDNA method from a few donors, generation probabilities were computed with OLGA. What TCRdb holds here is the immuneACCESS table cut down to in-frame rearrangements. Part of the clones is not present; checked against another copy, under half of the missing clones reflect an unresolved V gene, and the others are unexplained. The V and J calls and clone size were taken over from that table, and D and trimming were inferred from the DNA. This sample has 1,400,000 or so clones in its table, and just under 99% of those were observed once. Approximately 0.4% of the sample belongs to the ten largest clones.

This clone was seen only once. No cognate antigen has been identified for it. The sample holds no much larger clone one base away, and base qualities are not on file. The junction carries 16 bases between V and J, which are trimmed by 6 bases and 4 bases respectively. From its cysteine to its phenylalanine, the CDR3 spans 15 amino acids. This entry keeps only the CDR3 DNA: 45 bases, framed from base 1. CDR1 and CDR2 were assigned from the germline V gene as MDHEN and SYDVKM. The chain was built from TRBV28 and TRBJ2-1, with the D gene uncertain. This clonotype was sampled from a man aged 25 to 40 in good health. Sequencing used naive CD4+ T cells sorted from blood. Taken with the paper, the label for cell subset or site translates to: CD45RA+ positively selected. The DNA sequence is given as TGTGCCAGCAGCCCATCGCCAGGTGGTTACAATGAGCAGTTCTTC. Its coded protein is CASSPSPGGYNEQFF.